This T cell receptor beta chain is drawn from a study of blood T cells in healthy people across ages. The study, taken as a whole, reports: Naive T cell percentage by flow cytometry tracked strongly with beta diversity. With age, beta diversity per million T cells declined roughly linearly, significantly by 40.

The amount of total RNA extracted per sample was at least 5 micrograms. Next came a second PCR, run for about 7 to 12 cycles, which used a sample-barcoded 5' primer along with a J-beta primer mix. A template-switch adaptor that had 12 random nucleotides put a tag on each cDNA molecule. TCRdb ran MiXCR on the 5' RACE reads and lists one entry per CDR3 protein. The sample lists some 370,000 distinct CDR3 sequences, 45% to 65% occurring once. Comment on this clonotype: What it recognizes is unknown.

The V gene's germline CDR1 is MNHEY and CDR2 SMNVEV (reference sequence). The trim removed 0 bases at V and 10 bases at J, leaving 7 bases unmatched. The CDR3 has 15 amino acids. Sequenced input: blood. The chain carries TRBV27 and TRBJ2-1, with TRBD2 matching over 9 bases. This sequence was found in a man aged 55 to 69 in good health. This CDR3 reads CASSLSSGRLDEQFF. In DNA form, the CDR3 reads TGTGCCAGCAGTTTATCGAGCGGGAGGTTGGACGAGCAGTTCTTC.